A single sample is the source of the 27 T cell receptor beta chains below, sequenced in a study of identical twins. TCRdb used MiXCR to reprocess the 5' RACE reads, holding one entry per CDR3 protein. The profile shows approximately 700,000 distinct CDR3 sequences, around 6% of them singletons. The sequenced sample consisted of naive T cells sorted from blood. The receptors shown here come from a man younger than 35 in good health.

The table lists this clonotype with a few counts. This rearrangement joins TRBV3-1 to TRBJ2-6; D is possibly TRBD2 (7 bases). Trimming took 1 base from V and 3 from J, leaving 10 bases between them. CDR3 length: 16 residues. CDR1 is LGHDT, CDR2 YNNKEL, per germline (reference sequence). The CDR3 here is CASSQVGGHGANVLTF. For the CDR3, the DNA is TGTGCCAGCAGCCAAGTCGGGGGGCATGGGGCCAACGTCCTGACTTTC.

J is TRBJ2-4 and V is TRBV6-2 or TRBV6-3; 7 bases fit TRBD1. CDR1 and CDR2 (germline): MNHEY, SVGEGT. Losses at the gene ends were 5 bases for V and 0 bases for J; bases not matched to a gene: 1. This CDR3 contains 14 residues. CDR3 sequence (DNA): TGTGCCAGCAGTAACAGGGGAGCCAAAAACATTCAGTACTTC. Translation: CASSNRGAKNIQYF.

This clonotype was detected only a few times. The chain recombines TRBV5-6 with TRBJ1-5; possibly TRBD1 for D (6 bases). Trimming left V 4 bases short and J 5 bases short, with 13 bases between. The CDR3 has 14 amino acids. The V gene's germline CDR1 is SGHDT and CDR2 YYEEEE. CDR3 in amino acids: CASSLLRGDQPQHF. Written as DNA, the CDR3 is TGTGCCAGCAGCCTATTGAGGGGGGATCAGCCCCAGCATTTT.

This clonotype was seen many times. This chain connects TRBV29-1 to TRBJ2-5; D unclear. The V end was cut by 1 base, the J end by 2 bases, with 8 bases between. Looked up from germline, CDR1 is SQVTM and CDR2 is ANQGSEA. The CDR3 covers 13 residues. CDR3 protein: CSVEGQAQETQYF. CDR3 nucleotides: TGCAGCGTTGAAGGCCAGGCTCAAGAGACCCAGTACTTC.

The rearrangement uses TRBV7-9 and TRBJ1-2, with 11 bases aligning to TRBD1. V shed 5 bases, J shed 7 bases, and the junction held 9 bases outside the gene matches. The CDR3 totals 15 residues. The germline V gene has CDR1 SEHNR and CDR2 FQNEAQ (reference sequence). In DNA form, the CDR3 reads TGTGCCAGCAGCGTCCTGGGACAGGGGGTCTTTGGCTACACCTTC. It yields the protein CASSVLGQGVFGYTF.

The rearrangement uses TRBV30 and TRBJ2-2, with 11 bases aligning to TRBD2. The CDR3 is 17 residues long. V trimming: 1 base; J trimming: 5 bases; junction bases outside the gene matches: 9. Germline V CDR1 and CDR2: GTSNPN, SVGIG (reference sequence). CDR3: CAWSGLLAGVGTGELFF. CDR3 DNA sequence: TGTGCCTGGAGTGGGCTACTAGCGGGAGTTGGGACCGGGGAGCTGTTTTTT.

This clonotype occurred a few times. The CDR3 DNA sequence: TGTGCCAGCACCCGACAGGGGGGAACCTACGAGCAGTACTTC. Residues: CASTRQGGTYEQYF. The rearrangement links TRBV12-3 or TRBV12-4 to TRBJ2-7; 9 nucleotides agree with TRBD1. The CDR3 consists of 14 residues. The V gene end was trimmed by 7 bases and the J gene end by 2 bases; junction bases not matched to a gene: 6.

This clonotype was observed at least ten times. This chain uses TRBV7-8 with TRBJ2-3; D is unclear. The CDR3 has 15 amino acids. Germline CDR1 is SGHVS and CDR2 is FQNEAQ. Trimming removed 1 base from V and 2 bases from J, with 10 bases in between. The CDR3 nucleotides are TGTGCCAGCAGCTTAGTCGAAACCAACACAGATACGCAGTATTTT. Translated, it gives CASSLVETNTDTQYF.

This clonotype was found a few times. The chain is built from TRBV6-1 and TRBJ2-1; D ambiguous. The CDR3 length is 15 residues. CDR1 and CDR2 from the germline V gene are MNHNS and SASEGT. Trimming removed 5 bases at V and 5 bases at J, with 16 bases between. The CDR3 protein is CASSLLLGPDNEQFF. DNA for the CDR3: TGTGCCAGCAGTCTCTTACTGGGCCCCGACAATGAGCAGTTCTTC.

This clonotype appeared a few times. The V gene is TRBV18, the J gene TRBJ1-4, with unresolved D. V shed 3 bases and J shed 2 bases, with 13 bases lying between them. CDR1 is KGHSH and CDR2 is LQKENI in the germline V gene. The CDR3 is made up of 16 amino acids. The CDR3 bases are TGTGCCAGCTCACCGGGAAGGTTTGCTACTAATGAAAAACTGTTTTTT. This sequence encodes CASSPGRFATNEKLFF.

The rearrangement joins TRBV29-1 to TRBJ2-2, with 13 bases fitting TRBD2. V was clipped by 6 bases and J by 6 bases; unmatched bases: 7. Germline loops: CDR1 SQVTM, CDR2 ANQGSEA. The length of the CDR3 is 15 residues. This chain's CDR3 is CSVKGLAGVPGELFF. In DNA, the CDR3 is TGCAGCGTGAAAGGACTAGCGGGAGTTCCCGGGGAGCTGTTTTTT.

This clonotype was observed many times. This chain connects TRBV12-3 or TRBV12-4 to TRBJ2-1; maybe TRBD1 (6 bases). CDR3 length: 16 amino acids. Between the trimmed V and J ends, which lost 4 bases and 2 bases, there was a span of 15 bases. CDR3: CASSSARGYPYNEQFF. CDR3 nucleotide sequence: TGTGCCAGCAGTTCGGCGAGGGGGTACCCCTACAATGAGCAGTTCTTC.

This clonotype was counted ten times or more. V gene TRBV7-2 combines with J gene TRBJ2-7; D remains ambiguous. V was cut by 3 bases and J by 1 base, with 7 bases left in between. Germline CDR1 and CDR2: SGHTA and FQGNSA. The CDR3 totals 13 residues. CDR3 in amino acids: CASSFPSSYEQYF. The CDR3 bases are TGTGCCAGCAGCTTTCCTTCTTCCTACGAGCAGTACTTC.

This clonotype has ten or more counts. The CDR3 reads CASSFASTGDGETQYF. The CDR3 DNA reads TGTGCCAGCAGTTTCGCCTCTACAGGGGACGGGGAGACCCAGTACTTC. V gene TRBV12-3 or TRBV12-4 combines with J gene TRBJ2-5; 7 bases are a match to TRBD1. The CDR3 has 16 residues. V lost 3 bases and J lost 5; bases outside the gene matches: 12.

This clonotype was observed a few times. The chain employs TRBV7-2 and TRBJ2-7, with 7 bases matching TRBD2. The germline CDR1 and CDR2 sequences are SGHTA and FQGNSA. There are 16 residues in the CDR3. With V trimmed by 1 base and J by 4 bases, 10 bases remained unmatched. CDR3 in DNA: TGTGCCAGCAGCTTAGTCCCACTAGCGCCCATTTACGAGCAGTACTTC. Its translation is CASSLVPLAPIYEQYF.

This clonotype has only a few counts. This chain joins TRBV7-2 and TRBJ2-3, with 8 bases aligning to TRBD2. The ends lost 1 base at V and 7 bases at J; junction bases unmatched: 4. CDR3 length equals 14 residues. Looked up from germline, CDR1 is SGHTA and CDR2 is FQGNSA. As DNA, the CDR3 is TGTGCCAGCAGCTTAGTTAGCGGGGAACATACGCAGTATTTT. It encodes CASSLVSGEHTQYF.

The chain couples TRBV5-1 to TRBJ1-1, with D maybe TRBD1 (6 bases). The CDR3 spans 14 residues. V was shortened by 1 base and J by 8 bases, with 15 bases between the two germline ends. Per the germline V gene, CDR1 is SGHRS and CDR2 is YFSETQ. CDR3 amino acids: CASSLRRGASEAFF. CDR3 nucleotides: TGCGCCAGCAGCTTGCGGAGGGGGGCCTCGGAAGCTTTCTTT.

The chain recombines TRBV7-9 with TRBJ2-2; no firm D call. The CDR3 is 14 amino acids. Trimming removed 4 bases from V and 4 bases from J, with 10 bases in between. Per germline, CDR1 SEHNR and CDR2 FQNEAQ (reference sequence). The CDR3 nucleotides are TGTGCCAGCAGCTCAACAGCAGTCACCGGGGAGCTGTTTTTT. This codes for CASSSTAVTGELFF. The full variable domain, rest sourced from reference TRBV7-9 and TRBJ2-2, is DTGVSQNPRHKITKRGQNVTFRCDPISEHNRLYWYRQTLGQGPEFLTYFQNEAQLEKSRLLSDRFSAERPKGSFSTLEIQRTEQGDSAMYLCASSSTAVTGELFFGEGSRLTVL.

This clonotype was seen ten or more times. The V call is TRBV7-2, the J call TRBJ2-7; unclear D gene. Trimming left V 2 bases short and J 0 bases short, with 11 bases between. The CDR3 totals 15 residues. Germline V gene sequence: CDR1 SGHTA, CDR2 FQGNSA. Written as DNA, the CDR3 is TGTGCCAGCAGCTTATTTCCCGGCAGCTCCTACGAGCAGTACGTC. This translates into CASSLFPGSSYEQYV.

This clonotype came up many times. The chain uses TRBV15 and TRBJ2-7; D is ambiguous. Germline V CDR1 and CDR2: LNHNV, YYDKDF (reference sequence). V was pared by 0 bases and J by 3 bases, with 9 bases between. This CDR3 spans 14 amino acids. In nucleotides, the CDR3 is TGTGCCACCAGCAGAGATCGAGGTGGCTACGAGCAGTACGTC. Its translation: CATSRDRGGYEQYV.

As regards this clonotype: The junction does not match germline at one end; this may be a read error. J is TRBJ2-3 and V is TRBV18; D is possibly TRBD2 (6 bases). CDR1 and CDR2 (germline): KGHSH, LQKENI. The CDR3 has 15 residues. The CDR3 loop reads CAISEGSGRGDTQYF. The CDR3 DNA is TGTGCCATCTCAGAGGGTAGCGGACGAGGAGATACGCAGTATTTT.

This clonotype turned up a few times. The rearrangement links TRBV14 to TRBJ1-1, with a possible D match to TRBD1 (5 bases). Germline CDR1 is SGHDN and CDR2 is FVKESK. V lost 2 bases, J lost 10 bases, and 17 bases lay in between. CDR3 length: 14 amino acids. The CDR3 protein is CASSQRERGVVAFF. The CDR3 DNA reads as TGTGCCAGCAGCCAACGGGAGCGGGGGGTCGTAGCTTTCTTT.

In its sample, this clonotype was seen many times. V gene TRBV20-1 combines with J gene TRBJ1-1, with D unclear. The CDR3 is made up of 11 amino acids. V dropped 4 bases and J dropped 11 bases, with 14 bases sitting between them. Germline CDR1 and CDR2: DFQATT and SNEGSKA (reference sequence). CDR3 loop: CSANALPAAFF. Here the CDR3 DNA reads TGCAGTGCTAACGCCCTCCCAGCGGCTTTCTTT.

Many counts were recorded for this clonotype. The genes are TRBV29-1 and TRBJ2-1, with D perhaps TRBD2 (5 bases). The CDR3 length is 10 residues. The V end was cut by 4 bases, the J end by 16 bases, with 14 bases between. Germline V gene sequence: CDR1 SQVTM, CDR2 ANQGSEA. The CDR3 DNA follows: TGCAGCGTTGCGAGCGGTCGCGCCTTCTTC. It translates to CSVASGRAFF.

This chain connects TRBV4-2 to TRBJ2-7, with D possibly being TRBD1 or TRBD2 (6 bases each). CDR1 is LGHNA and CDR2 is YNFKEQ in the germline V gene. The CDR3 length is 17 residues. Trimming removed 0 bases from V and 1 base from J, with 16 bases in between. The CDR3 sequence is CASSQEQGGVRSYEQYF. The CDR3 nucleotides are TGTGCCAGCAGCCAAGAACAGGGCGGGGTACGTTCCTACGAGCAGTACTTC.

This clonotype showed up many times. The chain uses TRBV12-3 or TRBV12-4 and TRBJ1-2, with unresolved D. This CDR3 region has 11 residues. The V gene lost 6 bases and the J gene lost 10 bases, with 12 bases spanning the gap. The CDR3 region is CASSFRLLYTF. CDR3 coding DNA: TGTGCCAGCAGCTTCCGACTCCTCTACACCTTC.

This clonotype was detected many times. The chain joins TRBV10-3 to TRBJ1-2; D gene ambiguous. Germline-derived CDR1 and CDR2 are ENHRY and SYGVKD. V was cut by 5 bases and J by 8 bases, with 9 bases left in between. The CDR3 consists of 11 residues. The CDR3 loop is CAISTAYGYTF. Written as DNA, the CDR3 is TGTGCCATCAGTACAGCCTACGGCTACACCTTC.